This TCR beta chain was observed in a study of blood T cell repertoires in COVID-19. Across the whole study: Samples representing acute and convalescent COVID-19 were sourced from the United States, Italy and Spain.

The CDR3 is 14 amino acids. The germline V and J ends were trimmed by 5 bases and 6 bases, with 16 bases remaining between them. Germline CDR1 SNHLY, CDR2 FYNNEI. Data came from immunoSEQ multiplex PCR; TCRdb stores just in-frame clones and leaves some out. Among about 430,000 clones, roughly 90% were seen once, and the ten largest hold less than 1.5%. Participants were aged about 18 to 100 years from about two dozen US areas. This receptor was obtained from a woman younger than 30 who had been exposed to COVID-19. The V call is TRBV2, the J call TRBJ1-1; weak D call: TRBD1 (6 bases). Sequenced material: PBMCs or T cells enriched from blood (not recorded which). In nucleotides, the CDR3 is TGTGCCAGCAGTAGGAGTCAGGGGATACCTGAAGCTTTCTTT. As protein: CASSRSQGIPEAFF.